Each of the 8 T cell receptor beta chains below was sequenced from the same sample in a study of blood T cells in healthy people across ages. It was with a sample-barcoded 5' primer and a J-beta primer mix that a second PCR of roughly 6 to 12 cycles was run. Via MiXCR, TCRdb re-called the 5' RACE reads, giving one row per CDR3 protein. The data show 600,000 to 1,000,000 distinct CDR3 sequences, with about three fifths seen just once and 22% held by the top ten. Sequencing was performed on blood. The receptors derive from a man in his thirties or forties in good health.

The CDR3 region is CASSPPAYQETQYF. The DNA for the CDR3 is TGTGCCAGCAGCCCCCCCGCGTATCAAGAGACCCAGTACTTC. V and J are TRBV13 and TRBJ2-5; D ambiguous. CDR1 is PRHDT, CDR2 FYEKMQ, per germline (reference sequence). The ends were cut back, 5 bases at V and 2 bases at J, with 12 bases in the middle. The CDR3 extends over 14 amino acids. Full variable domain (missing parts from reference TRBV13 and TRBJ2-5): AAGVIQSPRHLIKEKRETATLKCYPIPRHDTVYWYQQGPGQDPQFLISFYEKMQSDKGSIPDRFSAQQFSDYHSELNMSSLELGDSALYFCASSPPAYQETQYFGPGTRLLVL.

This clonotype came up once. The CDR3 DNA reads TGTGCCAGCAGCGTAGAAGGGGAGCTGTTTTTT. Protein: CASSVEGELFF. The chain employs TRBV9 and TRBJ2-2; D gene uncertain. Deletions cut 0 bases from V and 8 bases from J, with 2 bases between. Germline V lookup: CDR1 SGDLS, CDR2 YYNGEE. This CDR3 comprises 11 residues. Drawing the rest from reference TRBV9 and TRBJ2-2, the complete variable domain is DSGVTQTPKHLITATGQRVTLRCSPRSGDLSVYWYQQSLDQGLQFLIQYYNGEERAKGNILERFSAQQFPDLHSELNLSSLELGDSALYFCASSVEGELFFGEGSRLTVL.

This clonotype was seen a few times. The chain links TRBV27 to TRBJ2-7; possible D gene TRBD1, 5 bases. The ends were cut back, 6 bases at V and 5 bases at J, with 14 bases in the middle. From germline, CDR1 is MNHEY and CDR2 SMNVEV (reference sequence). The CDR3 contains 13 residues. The CDR3 region is CASRDNTVDEQYF. The CDR3, as DNA: TGTGCCAGCAGGGACAATACCGTGGACGAGCAGTACTTC.

This clonotype was observed a handful of times. This chain links TRBV29-1 with TRBJ2-1, with D hard to call. Per germline, CDR1 SQVTM and CDR2 ANQGSEA. V shed 2 bases and J shed 6 bases, with 11 bases lying between them. The CDR3 length is 13 residues. DNA for the CDR3: TGCAGCGTTGAAAAATATGCCGCCAATGAGCAGTTCTTC. It yields the protein CSVEKYAANEQFF.

The CDR3 loop is CSVGLVEETQYF. CDR3 coding DNA: TGCAGCGTTGGACTAGTCGAGGAGACCCAGTACTTC. V and J are TRBV29-1 and TRBJ2-5; possible D gene TRBD2, 6 bases. The CDR3 covers 12 residues. The germline V gene has CDR1 SQVTM and CDR2 ANQGSEA. The V gene lost 4 bases and the J gene lost 5 bases, with 11 bases spanning the gap.

The chain is built from TRBV6-6 and TRBJ2-3; D may be TRBD1 or TRBD2 (5 bases each). Trimming removed 5 bases from V and 1 base from J, with 13 bases in between. The CDR3 extends over 15 amino acids. Germline V lookup: CDR1 MNHNY, CDR2 SVGAGI (reference sequence). The CDR3 nucleotides read TGTGCCAGCAGTGGTAGACAGAGGGGCACAGATACGCAGTATTTT. Its translation is CASSGRQRGTDTQYF.

The sample holds one count of this clonotype. V is TRBV7-6 and J is TRBJ2-7, with D perhaps matching TRBD1 (6 bases). In germline, CDR1 is SGHVS, CDR2 FNYEAQ. Trimming left V 2 bases short and J 0 bases short, with 14 bases between. The CDR3 covers 16 residues. The CDR3 region has the DNA TGTGCCAGCAGCTTAACCCGGGACACTAACTCCTACGAGCAGTACTTC. This translates into CASSLTRDTNSYEQYF.

This chain links TRBV7-3 with TRBJ1-1; TRBD1 matches 7 bases. Per germline, CDR1 SGHTA and CDR2 FQGTGA. The CDR3 spans 13 residues. V was pared by 5 bases and J by 4 bases, with 4 bases of the junction left unmatched. CDR3 loop: CASSQGESTEAFF. CDR3 nucleotides: TGTGCCAGCAGCCAGGGGGAGAGCACTGAAGCTTTCTTT. The full variable domain, with the rest looked up from reference TRBV7-3 and TRBJ1-1, is GAGVSQTPSNKVTEKGKYVELRCDPISGHTALYWYRQSLGQGPEFLIYFQGTGAADDSGLPNDRFFAVRPEGSVSTLKIQRTERGDSAVYLCASSQGESTEAFFGQGTRLTVV.